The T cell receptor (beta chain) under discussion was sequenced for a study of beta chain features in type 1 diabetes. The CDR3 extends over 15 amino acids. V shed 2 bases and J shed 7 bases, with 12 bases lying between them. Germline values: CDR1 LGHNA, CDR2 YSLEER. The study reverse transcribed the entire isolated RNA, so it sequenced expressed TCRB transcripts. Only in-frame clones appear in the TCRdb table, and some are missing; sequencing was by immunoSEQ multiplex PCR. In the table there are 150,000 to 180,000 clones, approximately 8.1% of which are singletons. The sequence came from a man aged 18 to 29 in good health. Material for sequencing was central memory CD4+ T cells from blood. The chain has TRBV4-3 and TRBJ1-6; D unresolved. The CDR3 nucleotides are TGCGCCAGCAGCCAACCTGTACAGCGGAATTCACCCCTCCACTTT. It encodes CASSQPVQRNSPLHF.